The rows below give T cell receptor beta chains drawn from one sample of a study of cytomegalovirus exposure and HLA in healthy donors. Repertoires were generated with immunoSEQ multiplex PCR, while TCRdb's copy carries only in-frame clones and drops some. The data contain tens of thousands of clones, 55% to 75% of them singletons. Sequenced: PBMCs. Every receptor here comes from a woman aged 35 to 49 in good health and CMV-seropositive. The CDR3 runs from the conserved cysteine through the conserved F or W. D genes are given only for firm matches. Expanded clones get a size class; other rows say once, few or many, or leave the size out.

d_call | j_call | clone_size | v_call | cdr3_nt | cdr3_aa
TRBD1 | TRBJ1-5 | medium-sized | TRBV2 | TGTGCCAGCAGGGGGACAGGGGGGGCGGGGCCCCAGCATTTT | CASRGTGGAGPQHF
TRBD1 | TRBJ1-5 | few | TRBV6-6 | TGTGCCAGCAGCCGTCGGACAGGAGTTAATCAGCCCCAGCATTTT | CASSRRTGVNQPQHF
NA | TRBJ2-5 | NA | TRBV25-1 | TGTGCCAGCAGTGATTACTTAGCGGTGAAAGAGACCCAGTACTTC | CASSDYLAVKETQYF
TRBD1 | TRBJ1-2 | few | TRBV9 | TGTGCCAGCAGCGAGGGACAGGGGGGTTTGGAAGGCTACACCTTC | CASSEGQGGLEGYTF
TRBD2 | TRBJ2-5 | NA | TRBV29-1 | TGCAGCGTCGGGACTAGTACGGCAGAGACCCAGTACTTC | CSVGTSTAETQYF
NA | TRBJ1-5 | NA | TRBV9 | TGTGCCAGCAGCGTAGAACCGGGAAGCAATCAGCCCCAGCATTTT | CASSVEPGSNQPQHF
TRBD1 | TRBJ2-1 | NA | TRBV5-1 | TGCGCCAGCAGATCCCAGGGGGCGTCAACCTCCACAAGCTCCTACAATGAGCAGTTCTTC | CASRSQGASTSTSSYNEQFF
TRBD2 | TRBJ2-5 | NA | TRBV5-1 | TGCGCCAGCAGCTTAACCGGGACTAGCGCGGAGACCCAGTACTTC | CASSLTGTSAETQYF
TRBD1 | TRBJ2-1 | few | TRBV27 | TGTGCCAGCAGTCCCCGACAGGGTACGAACAATGAGCAGTTCTTC | CASSPRQGTNNEQFF
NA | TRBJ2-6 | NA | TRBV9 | TGTGCCAGCAGCGTGACAGCCTCTGGGGCCAACGTCCTGACTTTC | CASSVTASGANVLTF
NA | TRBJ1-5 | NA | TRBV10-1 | TGCGCCAGCAGTGTGGGGGGGAATCAGCCCCAGCATTTT | CASSVGGNQPQHF
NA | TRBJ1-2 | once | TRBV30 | TGTGCCTGGAGTGGCCTAGGCGGAGCTAACTATGGCTACACCTTC | CAWSGLGGANYGYTF
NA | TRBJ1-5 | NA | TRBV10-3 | TGTGCCATCAGTGTTGGAGGGGATCAGCCCCAGCATTTT | CAISVGGDQPQHF
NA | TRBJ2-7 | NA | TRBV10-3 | TGTGCCATCAGTGAGGGAACAGTCGGAGGCGAGCAGTACTTC | CAISEGTVGGEQYF
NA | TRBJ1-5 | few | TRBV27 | TGTGCCAGCAGCCCGGCGGGGGTTAGTCAGCCCCAGCATTTT | CASSPAGVSQPQHF
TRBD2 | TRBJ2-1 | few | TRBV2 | TGTGCCAGCAGGATCGGACTAGCCACGGGAAATGAGCAGTTCTTC | CASRIGLATGNEQFF
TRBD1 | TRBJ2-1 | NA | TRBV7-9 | TGTACCAGCAGCTTAGCGCGGGGGACAGGGGTCCATGAGCAGTTCTTC | CTSSLARGTGVHEQFF
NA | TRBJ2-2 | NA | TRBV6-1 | TGTGCCAGCAGCCCCTCCAGGGGACCCGGGGAGCTGTTTTTT | CASSPSRGPGELFF
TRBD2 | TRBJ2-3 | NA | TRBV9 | TGTGCCAGCAGCTTCACGGGGAGCGGGGCGACAGATACGCAGTATTTT | CASSFTGSGATDTQYF
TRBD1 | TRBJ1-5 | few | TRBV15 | TGTGCCACCAGCAGACGGACAGGGGTGTACCCCGGCAATCAGCCCCAGCATTTT | CATSRRTGVYPGNQPQHF
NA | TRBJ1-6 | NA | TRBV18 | TGTGCCAGCTCACCGACAGCCATTAGGGGATCACCCCTCCACTTT | CASSPTAIRGSPLHF
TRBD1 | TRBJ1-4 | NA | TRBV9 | TGTGCCAGCATGCAGGGGGCGTCGACTAATGAAAAACTGTTTTTT | CASMQGASTNEKLFF
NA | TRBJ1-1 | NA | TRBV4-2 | TGTGCCAGCAGCGTCCTCAGGGGTGACACTGAAGCTTTCTTT | CASSVLRGDTEAFF
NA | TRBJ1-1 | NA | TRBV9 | TGTGCCAGCAGCGCCGTAGACAGGACTTTGAACACTGAAGCTTTCTTT | CASSAVDRTLNTEAFF
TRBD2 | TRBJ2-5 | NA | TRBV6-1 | TGTGCCAGCACCGCAGGACTAGCGGCCCAGACCCAGTACTTC | CASTAGLAAQTQYF
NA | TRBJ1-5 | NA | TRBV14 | TGTGCCAGCAGCCCGCCTCTAGGACCCCAGCATTTT | CASSPPLGPQHF